The present TCR beta chain was sequenced within a study of a mutant IDH1 vaccine in newly diagnosed glioma. CDR3 length: 14 residues. Trimming pared 4 bases from V and 4 bases from J, leaving 13 bases between. Germline lookup yields CDR1 MRHNA and CDR2 SNTAGT. This clone was counted between two and nine times. Its antigen is unknown. Here immunoSEQ multiplex PCR was the method, and the copy in TCRdb shows in-frame clones only, minus some. This table has some 35,000 clones, around 81% appearing once. Time point defined: week 5, during vaccination. Each dose delivered 300 ug of mutant IDH1 20-mer peptide subcutaneously with imiquimod.

Material: PBMCs, obtained from a glioma patient whose treatment included an IDH1 peptide vaccine. This clonotype was obtained from a man aged 45-65 years with glioma. This chain uses TRBV6-4 with TRBJ1-1; perhaps TRBD1 as D (5 bases). Written as DNA, the CDR3 is TGTGCCAGCAGTGTGTCAGGGCAGGCCACTGAAGCTTTCTTT. This translates into CASSVSGQATEAFF.